These 15 T cell receptor beta chains share one sample of origin, sequenced in a study of cytotoxic CD8 clonotypes in ibrutinib-treated CLL (dated by TCRdb to 2020 to 2022). Library preparation employed the immunoSEQ multiplex PCR assay. Here the immuneACCESS table is served through TCRdb, limited to in-frame sequences with V and J called. Missing clones are a known gap in these copies; in checked studies unresolved V genes cover under half, and the rest lacks a known reason. This sample gives some 130,000 clones in total; approximately 85% of them show up just once. The ten largest clones take up about 1.9% of the sample. The sample's time point label, in plain terms: approximately 25 months on ibrutinib. Sequences were derived from PBMCs, sampled after 24 months of ibrutinib treatment. Every receptor here comes from a human donor with chronic lymphocytic leukemia.

The rearrangement uses TRBV28 and TRBJ1-5; maybe TRBD1 (6 bases). CDR1 and CDR2 (germline): MDHEN, SYDVKM. The CDR3 runs 15 residues. Between the trimmed V and J ends, which lost 6 bases and 0 bases, there was a span of 12 bases. The CDR3 sequence is CASSPWTDSNQPQHF. The CDR3 nucleotides are TGTGCCAGCAGCCCGTGGACAGATAGCAATCAGCCCCAGCATTTT.

The chain recombines TRBV5-5 with TRBJ2-5, with a weak D call TRBD1 (7 bases). The germline V gene encodes CDR1 SGHKS and CDR2 YYEKEE (reference sequence). This CDR3 has 15 residues. Trimming left V 5 bases short and J 4 bases short, with 18 bases between. The CDR3 DNA reads TGTGCCAGCAGGTTTTCAGGGGGGCCGATAGAGACCCAGTACTTC. This translates into CASRFSGGPIETQYF. The whole variable domain, remainder taken from reference TRBV5-5 and TRBJ2-5, is DAGVTQSPTHLIKTRGQQVTLRCSPISGHKSVSWYQQVLGQGPQFIFQYYEKEERGRGNFPDRFSARQFPNYSSELNVNALLLGDSALYLCASRFSGGPIETQYFGPGTRLLVL.

This rearrangement joins TRBV28 to TRBJ1-2; tentatively, D is TRBD1 (5 bases). The germline V gene has CDR1 MDHEN and CDR2 SYDVKM. Between the trimmed V and J ends, which lost 4 bases and 4 bases, there was a span of 19 bases. The length of the CDR3 is 16 residues. CDR3 sequence reads: CASSSPWLGRVYGYTF. For the CDR3, the DNA is TGTGCCAGCAGTTCGCCTTGGCTGGGCAGGGTCTATGGCTACACCTTC.

This sequence joins TRBV7-2 and TRBJ2-7, with D hard to call. The CDR3 is 14 amino acids. Trimming left V 5 bases short and J 1 base short, with 12 bases between. Germline lookup yields CDR1 SGHTA and CDR2 FQGNSA. Written as DNA, the CDR3 is TGTGCCAGCAGCCCCACGGTGGCATCCTACGAGCAGTACTTC. Its translation: CASSPTVASYEQYF. Combining the CDR3 with reference TRBV7-2 and TRBJ2-7 gives the whole variable domain GAGVSQSPSNKVTEKGKDVELRCDPISGHTALYWYRQSLGQGLEFLIYFQGNSAPDKSGLPSDRFSAERTGGSVSTLTIQRTQQEDSAVYLCASSPTVASYEQYFGPGTRLTVT.

This clone was seen more than once but under ten times. The rearrangement joins TRBV6-1 to TRBJ2-3, with D unclear. V lost 3 bases to trimming and J lost 0 bases, with 10 bases between them. The CDR3 is 15 amino acids. CDR1 and CDR2 from the germline V gene are MNHNS and SASEGT. CDR3 in amino acids: CASSEVGTSTDTQYF. The CDR3 nucleotides are TGTGCCAGCAGTGAGGTCGGCACTAGCACAGATACGCAGTATTTT.

The J gene is TRBJ2-7, the V gene TRBV7-2, with D perhaps TRBD2 (7 bases). The CDR3 is made up of 15 amino acids. The germline gives CDR1 SGHTA, CDR2 FQGNSA. V was pared by 5 bases and J by 2 bases, with 16 bases between. The DNA of the CDR3 is TGTGCCAGCAGCCCTTGGGTAGGGGGGGCCTACGAGCAGTACTTC. Translating gives CASSPWVGGAYEQYF.

This clone was observed once. This chain links TRBV15 with TRBJ2-3, with D unclear. The ends were cut back, 3 bases at V and 0 bases at J, with 10 bases in the middle. Looked up from germline, CDR1 is LNHNV and CDR2 is YYDKDF (reference sequence). This CDR3 is built from 15 residues. CDR3 amino acids: CATSSQRASTDTQYF. CDR3 coding DNA: TGTGCCACCAGCAGCCAAAGGGCGAGCACAGATACGCAGTATTTT.

The chain combines TRBV7-9 with TRBJ2-7, with a possible D match to TRBD2 (7 bases). The V and J ends lost 3 bases and 6 bases respectively, with 12 bases between them. Germline lookup yields CDR1 SEHNR and CDR2 FQNEAQ (reference sequence). CDR3 length: 13 residues. As DNA, the CDR3 is TGTGCCAGCAGCTTGGCGGGGGCCTCCGAGCAGTACTTC. It translates to CASSLAGASEQYF.

The V gene is TRBV28, the J gene TRBJ2-1; 8 bases align to TRBD2. The CDR3 runs to 15 residues. CDR1 is MDHEN, CDR2 SYDVKM, per germline. After removal of 3 bases from V and 7 bases from J, the junction contained 8 bases not matched to a gene. The CDR3 region is CASSFKRGGLNEQFF. The CDR3, as DNA: TGTGCCAGCAGTTTTAAACGGGGGGGCTTAAATGAGCAGTTCTTC.

This sequence joins TRBV4-1 and TRBJ2-3; TRBD2 matches 9 bases. The CDR3 sequence is 17 residues long. Losses at the gene ends were 1 base for V and 4 bases for J; bases not matched to a gene: 9. Germline CDR1 reads MGHRA; CDR2 reads YSYEKL. The chain's CDR3 is CASSQGGGGRAADTQYF. The CDR3 nucleotides read TGCGCCAGCAGCCAAGGAGGCGGCGGGAGGGCGGCAGATACGCAGTATTTT.

The genes are TRBV2 and TRBJ1-5; D gene ambiguous. The germline V and J ends were trimmed by 3 bases and 4 bases, with 10 bases remaining between them. This CDR3 is built from 14 residues. The germline V gene has CDR1 SNHLY and CDR2 FYNNEI. The CDR3 loop is CASSERLLNQPQHF. CDR3 DNA: TGTGCCAGCAGTGAGAGGCTACTGAATCAGCCCCAGCATTTT.

The chain is built from TRBV7-2 and TRBJ2-2; 7 nucleotides match TRBD2. This CDR3 is built from 15 residues. CDR1 is SGHTA, CDR2 FQGNSA, per germline. The ends lost 5 bases at V and 9 bases at J; junction bases unmatched: 12. The CDR3 region has the DNA TGTGCCAGCAGCGCGGACGGGACTAACAACCGGGAGCTGTTTTTT. Translated: CASSADGTNNRELFF.

This clone was seen only once. The chain joins TRBV7-2 to TRBJ2-7; 10 nucleotides line up with TRBD1. The CDR3 runs 17 residues. Trimming at V came to 6 bases and at J to 1 base, leaving 12 bases not matched to a gene. Germline loops: CDR1 SGHTA, CDR2 FQGNSA. The CDR3 region is CASSAGTGVVRSYEQYF. In nucleotides, the CDR3 is TGTGCCAGCAGTGCCGGGACAGGGGTGGTCCGTTCCTACGAGCAGTACTTC.

CDR3 nucleotide sequence: TGCAGCGTTGAAGGGACAGCCTCCTACGAGCAGTACTTC. It codes for CSVEGTASYEQYF. The V gene is TRBV29-1, the J gene TRBJ2-7, with D possibly being TRBD1 (6 bases). The CDR3 has 13 residues. CDR1 SQVTM and CDR2 ANQGSEA come from the germline V gene. The germline V and J ends were trimmed by 1 base and 0 bases, with 7 bases remaining between them.

The chain carries TRBV7-2 and TRBJ1-1, with unresolved D. Germline CDR1 is SGHTA and CDR2 is FQGNSA. The CDR3 is 17 residues long. V lost 4 bases to trimming and J lost 0 bases, with 18 bases between them. The DNA of the CDR3 is TGTGCCAGCAGCTACTCCCAGCGGAGTGGATTGAACACTGAAGCTTTCTTT. Its protein product is CASSYSQRSGLNTEAFF. Full variable domain (rest looked up from reference TRBV7-2 and TRBJ1-1): GAGVSQSPSNKVTEKGKDVELRCDPISGHTALYWYRQSLGQGLEFLIYFQGNSAPDKSGLPSDRFSAERTGGSVSTLTIQRTQQEDSAVYLCASSYSQRSGLNTEAFFGQGTRLTVV.